The sequence of this TCR beta chain was determined in a study of blood T cell repertoires in COVID-19. At the level of the study: Samples taken during acute and convalescent COVID-19 were collected in the United States, Italy and Spain.

In the study's own analysis: Reference gene primers were amplified, and this amplification served to estimate nucleated cell counts. Repertoires were generated with immunoSEQ multiplex PCR, while TCRdb's copy carries only in-frame clones and drops some. V and J calls and clone size are given by that table; D and trimming were obtained from the DNA. The sample carries about 75,000 clones, 84% recorded once. This clone was picked up one time. CDR1 LGHDT and CDR2 YNNKEL come from the germline V gene (reference sequence). V dropped 4 bases and J dropped 3 bases, with 11 bases sitting between them. The CDR3 extends over 14 amino acids.

This rearrangement joins TRBV3-1 (or the pseudogene TRBV3-2) to TRBJ2-3; tentatively, D is TRBD2 (5 bases). Sequencing was carried out using peripheral blood. The TCR originated in a woman between 45 and 60 years old with acute or convalescent COVID-19. The CDR3 bases are TGTGCCAGCAGCCTTGGACTGCTTACAGATACGCAGTATTTT. Translated: CASSLGLLTDTQYF.